This T cell receptor (beta chain) came from a study of cytomegalovirus exposure and HLA in healthy donors. Study results and limitations: The classifier, whose performance was assessed in both the original and validation cohorts, reportedly diagnosed cytomegalovirus status with high specificity and sensitivity. There were 164 TCR beta chains listed as cytomegalovirus-associated. Across donors, most TCRs were seen rarely, yet some public ones were widespread.

Concerning this clone itself: Its target is not known.

Per the germline V gene, CDR1 is SGHTA and CDR2 is FQGNSA. The trim removed 4 bases at V and 3 bases at J, leaving 15 bases unmatched. This CDR3 spans 18 amino acids. Clones were sequenced by immunoSEQ multiplex PCR, and TCRdb holds only the in-frame ones, with some missing. The data show 100,000 or so clones, with approximately 94% seen just once and almost 0.9% held by the top ten. This sequence joins TRBV7-2 and TRBJ1-5; 7 nucleotides agree with TRBD1. The sequence came from a young woman in good health and CMV-seronegative. The specimen sequenced was PBMCs. Here the CDR3 DNA reads TGTGCCAGCAGCTCTAACAGGGACAGCTCAGGGGACAATCAGCCCCAGCATTTT. Its protein is CASSSNRDSSGDNQPQHF.